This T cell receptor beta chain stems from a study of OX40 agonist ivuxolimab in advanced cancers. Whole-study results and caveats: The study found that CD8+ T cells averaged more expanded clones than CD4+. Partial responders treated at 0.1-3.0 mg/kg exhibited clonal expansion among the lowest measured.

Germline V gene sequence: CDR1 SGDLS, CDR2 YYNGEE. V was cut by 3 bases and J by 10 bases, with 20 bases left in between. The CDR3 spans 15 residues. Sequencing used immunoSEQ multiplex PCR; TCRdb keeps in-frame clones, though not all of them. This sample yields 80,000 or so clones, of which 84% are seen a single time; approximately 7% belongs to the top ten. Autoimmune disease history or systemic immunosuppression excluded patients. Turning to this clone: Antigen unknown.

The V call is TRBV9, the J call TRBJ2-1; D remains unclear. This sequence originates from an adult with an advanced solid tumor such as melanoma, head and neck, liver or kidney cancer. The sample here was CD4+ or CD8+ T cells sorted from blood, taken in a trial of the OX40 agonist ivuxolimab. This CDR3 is CASSAVSGYLGEQFF. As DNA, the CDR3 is TGTGCCAGCAGCGCGGTATCCGGTTATTTAGGGGAGCAGTTCTTC. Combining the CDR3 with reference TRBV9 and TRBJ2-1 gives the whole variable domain DSGVTQTPKHLITATGQRVTLRCSPRSGDLSVYWYQQSLDQGLQFLIQYYNGEERAKGNILERFSAQQFPDLHSELNLSSLELGDSALYFCASSAVSGYLGEQFFGPGTRLTVL.